This T cell receptor (beta chain) is from a study of tissue T cells after allogeneic stem cell transplantation. TCRbeta CDR3 was sequenced at survey depth with template counts. Only in-frame clones appear in the TCRdb table, and some are missing; sequencing was by immunoSEQ multiplex PCR. The sample consists of fewer than 30,000 clones, more than 60% of them appearing once. Comparators were a few non-transplant cancer patients without known GI disease. After removal of 6 bases from V and 8 bases from J, the junction contained 5 bases not matched to a gene. Per germline, CDR1 SNHLY and CDR2 FYNNEI. CDR3 length: 14 residues.

The chain is built from TRBV2 and TRBJ2-1, with 12 bases matching TRBD1. This TCR came from a female donor aged 60 or older with lung cancer. Sequencing used tissue from the ileum, obtained at autopsy. This chain's CDR3 is CASRGDRGLDEQFF. The DNA of the CDR3 is TGTGCCAGCAGGGGGGACAGGGGGCTCGATGAGCAGTTCTTC.